The 9 T cell receptor beta chains listed next were all sequenced from one sample in a study of blood T cell repertoires in COVID-19. Profiled with immunoSEQ multiplex PCR; TCRdb holds only in-frame clones, not every one. The data hold about 270,000 clones, with 84% observed a single time. The sequencing input was peripheral blood. These receptors all stem from a human donor in a cohort sampled during active COVID-19.

This chain links TRBV27 with TRBJ1-1; 7 positions agree with TRBD1. Trimming took 4 bases from V and 4 from J; bases not matched to a gene: 9. The CDR3 has 15 amino acids. The V gene's germline CDR1 is MNHEY and CDR2 SMNVEV (reference sequence). In nucleotides, the CDR3 is TGTGCCAGCAGTTCCCGACAGGGACCCGCCACTGAAGCTTTCTTT. It encodes CASSSRQGPATEAFF.

The rearrangement links TRBV7-9 to TRBJ2-7; the D gene is possibly TRBD2 (6 bases). V gave up 5 bases and J gave up 4 bases, with 9 bases separating them. Germline CDR1 is SEHNR and CDR2 is FQNEAQ (reference sequence). The CDR3 runs 12 residues. In DNA form, the CDR3 reads TGTGCCAGCAGCAGACGGGGGTACGAGCAGTACTTC. Its protein is CASSRRGYEQYF.

The V and J genes are TRBV15 and TRBJ1-2; 8 bases are a match to TRBD1. Germline-derived CDR1 and CDR2 are LNHNV and YYDKDF (reference sequence). This CDR3 spans 20 amino acids. The V segment lost 3 bases and the J segment 2 bases; nucleotides outside the gene matches: 20. CDR3 DNA: TGTGCCACCAGCAGGTACCCAGGGGGCCTCGGGGGGCGCCTCAACTATGGCTACACCTTC. Protein sequence: CATSRYPGGLGGRLNYGYTF.

The chain is built from TRBV7-8 and TRBJ1-2, with a tentative D call TRBD1 (6 bases). The V and J ends lost 5 bases and 7 bases respectively, with 14 bases between them. The length of the CDR3 is 13 residues. Germline loops: CDR1 SGHVS, CDR2 FQNEAQ. For the CDR3, the DNA is TGTGCCAGCAGCGTACAGGGCTGGGGTGGCTACACCTTC. Translating it yields CASSVQGWGGYTF.

The chain carries TRBV19 and TRBJ2-1; 8 bases fit TRBD2. The V and J ends lost 6 bases and 9 bases, in that order; junction bases with no gene match: 7. The CDR3 totals 13 residues. CDR1 LNHDA and CDR2 SQIVND come from the germline V gene (reference sequence). CDR3 DNA sequence: TGTGCCAGTAGGAGCGGGAGTATCAGTGAGCAGTTCTTC. Encoded protein: CASRSGSISEQFF.

The chain is built from TRBV2 and TRBJ1-6, with a weak D call TRBD1 (6 bases). The V end was cut by 5 bases, the J end by 10 bases, with 15 bases between. Germline V CDR1 and CDR2: SNHLY, FYNNEI. CDR3 length equals 14 residues. CDR3 amino acids: CASSTDRFGSPLHF. CDR3 DNA sequence: TGTGCCAGCAGTACCGACAGGTTTGGCTCACCCCTCCACTTT.

V gene TRBV2 combines with J gene TRBJ2-1, with TRBD1 matching over 7 bases. V dropped 2 bases and J dropped 7; count of bases not matched to a gene: 11. The CDR3 runs to 16 residues. The germline gives CDR1 SNHLY, CDR2 FYNNEI. The CDR3 bases are TGTGCCAGCAGTGAACGGTCTAACAGGGGTACGAATGAGCAGTTCTTC. Translation: CASSERSNRGTNEQFF.

The chain recombines TRBV6-6 with TRBJ2-1, with D uncertain. CDR1 is MNHNY, CDR2 SVGAGI, per germline (reference sequence). Trimming stripped 7 bases from V and 9 bases from J, with 13 bases between. The CDR3 loop spans 12 amino acids. The CDR3 DNA follows: TGTGCCAGCACCCCCGCTCTCGGTGAGCAGTTCTTC. Protein: CASTPALGEQFF.

This clone has only a few counts. The chain uses TRBV7-9 and TRBJ2-5; 8 bases are shared with TRBD1. V lost 5 bases and J lost 1; bases outside the gene matches: 12. This CDR3 region has 17 residues. Germline loops: CDR1 SEHNR, CDR2 FQNEAQ (reference sequence). CDR3 loop: CASSSSRQGASQETQYF. The CDR3, as DNA: TGTGCCAGCAGCAGCAGCAGGCAGGGGGCGAGCCAAGAGACCCAGTACTTC.